These 21 T cell receptor beta chains share one sample of origin, sequenced in a study of T cell responses to AZD1222 COVID-19 vaccine. Method: immunoSEQ multiplex PCR; TCRdb's copy keeps in-frame clones and lacks some. This table holds some 120,000 clones, around 90% found once. Here the sequenced sample was peripheral blood, taken on day 0 of AZD1222 vaccination. These receptor sequences come from an adult in good health.

The chain joins TRBV7-8 to TRBJ2-7; TRBD1 matches at 8 bases. This CDR3 has 14 residues. Germline assignment: CDR1 SGHVS and CDR2 FQNEAQ. The junction had 6 bases not matched to a gene; V was cut back by 5 bases and J by 3 bases. The CDR3, as DNA: TGTGCCAGCAGCCGTAGACAGGGGATCTACGAGCAGTACTTC. This gives the protein CASSRRQGIYEQYF.

The chain links TRBV28 to TRBJ1-1, with D possibly TRBD1 on 5 matching bases. CDR1 is MDHEN and CDR2 is SYDVKM in the germline V gene. Trimming took off 3 bases at V and 11 bases at J, with 10 bases between the two ends. The CDR3 sequence is 11 residues long. The CDR3: CASSFWGVAFF. Here the CDR3 DNA reads TGTGCCAGCAGTTTTTGGGGCGTCGCTTTCTTT.

The chain is built from TRBV6-6 and TRBJ2-7; no clear D. Germline V CDR1 and CDR2: MNHNY, SVGAGI (reference sequence). The CDR3 runs 11 residues. The V gene lost 10 bases and the J gene lost 3 bases, with 10 bases spanning the gap. Here the CDR3 reads CATMEGYEQYF. DNA of the CDR3: TGTGCCACAATGGAAGGCTACGAGCAGTACTTC.

The chain couples TRBV5-1 to TRBJ1-6; D might be TRBD1 (6 bases). The CDR3 has 15 residues. V lost 2 bases and J 10 bases, leaving 16 bases between the germline ends. Germline CDR1 is SGHRS and CDR2 is YFSETQ. The CDR3 nucleotides read TGCGCCAGCAGCTTAGGGGGTCCACCGCAATCACCCCTCCACTTT. This sequence encodes CASSLGGPPQSPLHF.

The chain couples TRBV29-1 to TRBJ2-1; tentative D call: TRBD2 (6 bases). CDR3 length: 13 amino acids. Germline V lookup: CDR1 SQVTM, CDR2 ANQGSEA. V was pared by 3 bases and J by 5 bases, with 11 bases between. CDR3 nucleotides: TGCAGCGTTGATACTAGCCTACACAATGAGCAGTTCTTC. Protein sequence: CSVDTSLHNEQFF.

V and J are TRBV7-3 and TRBJ2-5; 14 bases line up with TRBD2. Germline CDR1 SGHTA, CDR2 FQGTGA. The CDR3 length is 16 residues. J gave up 0 bases and V 5 bases, and 2 bases lay outside the gene matches. The CDR3 DNA is TGTGCCAGCAGCAAGGGACTAGCGGGGGACCAAGAGACCCAGTACTTC. Amino acid sequence: CASSKGLAGDQETQYF.

The rearrangement links TRBV7-3 to TRBJ1-1, with 10 nucleotides matching TRBD1. V shed 2 bases, J shed 5 bases, and the junction held 5 bases outside the gene matches. This CDR3 comprises 15 residues. The germline gives CDR1 SGHTA, CDR2 FQGTGA. CDR3 in amino acids: CASSLGQGVKTEAFF. The CDR3 DNA sequence: TGTGCCAGCAGCTTAGGACAGGGGGTAAAGACTGAAGCTTTCTTT.

J is TRBJ2-7 and V is TRBV28, with 8 positions matching TRBD1. J lost 3 bases, V lost 6 bases, and 10 bases had no gene match. The CDR3 has 15 amino acids. Germline-derived CDR1 and CDR2 are MDHEN and SYDVKM. The CDR3 DNA is TGTGCCAGCAGGGAGGAAAGACAGGGGTTCTACGAGCAGTACTTC. Translated: CASREERQGFYEQYF. The variable domain in full, completed from reference TRBV28 and TRBJ2-7, reads DVKVTQSSRYLVKRTGEKVFLECVQDMDHENMFWYRQDPGLGLRLIYFSYDVKMKEKGDIPEGYSVSREKKERFSLILESASTNQTSMYLCASREERQGFYEQYFGPGTRLTVT.

The V call is TRBV4-2, the J call TRBJ1-2; 10 nucleotides match TRBD1. V was clipped by 0 bases and J by 5 bases; unmatched bases: 9. Germline V gene lookup returns CDR1 LGHNA and CDR2 YNFKEQ. The CDR3 loop spans 17 amino acids. CDR3 in amino acids: CASSQEGGTGAGYGYTF. As DNA, the CDR3 is TGTGCCAGCAGCCAAGAAGGGGGGACAGGGGCCGGTTATGGCTACACCTTC.

This clone was counted between two and nine times. V is TRBV27 and J is TRBJ1-1; 10 nucleotides align to TRBD1. The V gene's germline CDR1 is MNHEY and CDR2 SMNVEV (reference sequence). The CDR3 consists of 15 residues. V trimming: 5 bases; J trimming: 2 bases; junction bases outside the gene matches: 5. CDR3 protein: CASSRRDRGNTEAFF. The CDR3 nucleotides read TGTGCCAGCAGTCGCCGGGACAGGGGAAACACTGAAGCTTTCTTT.

This clone appeared a few times. The chain links TRBV7-9 to TRBJ1-1, with 7 positions matching TRBD1. The CDR3 has 14 residues. The junction had 7 bases not matched to a gene; V was cut back by 3 bases and J by 6 bases. CDR1 and CDR2 from the germline V gene are SEHNR and FQNEAQ (reference sequence). This chain's CDR3 is CASSLAGGQPEAFF. Written as DNA, the CDR3 is TGTGCCAGCAGCTTGGCAGGGGGTCAGCCTGAAGCTTTCTTT.

V gene TRBV18 combines with J gene TRBJ2-3; TRBD1 is a possible D gene (5 bases). CDR3 size: 15 residues. Trimming cost V 5 bases and J 5 bases, with 17 bases left between them. Looked up from germline, CDR1 is KGHSH and CDR2 is LQKENI. CDR3: CASSSDNPRGDTQYF. CDR3 bases: TGTGCCAGCTCATCGGACAACCCTAGGGGAGATACGCAGTATTTT. The variable domain in full, completed from reference TRBV18 and TRBJ2-3, reads NAGVMQNPRHLVRRRGQEARLRCSPMKGHSHVYWYRQLPEEGLKFMVYLQKENIIDESGMPKERFSAEFPKEGPSILRIQQVVRGDSAAYFCASSSDNPRGDTQYFGPGTRLTVL.

This sequence joins TRBV4-1 and TRBJ1-5; 7 nucleotides agree with TRBD1. Per germline, CDR1 MGHRA and CDR2 YSYEKL. The V segment lost 2 bases and the J segment 3 bases; nucleotides outside the gene matches: 4. The CDR3 is 15 amino acids. As DNA, the CDR3 is TGCGCCAGCAGCCAATACGGGACAGACAATCAGCCCCAGCATTTT. Translation: CASSQYGTDNQPQHF.

CDR3 DNA sequence: TGCGCCAGCAGCGCAAGGCAGGGACAGAACACTGAAGCTTTCTTT. Protein sequence: CASSARQGQNTEAFF. The chain has TRBV5-1 and TRBJ1-1, with D perhaps TRBD1 (6 bases). Germline V gene sequence: CDR1 SGHRS, CDR2 YFSETQ. The V gene lost 4 bases and the J gene lost 1 base, with 14 bases spanning the gap. The CDR3 has 15 residues.

The chain uses TRBV30 and TRBJ2-3, with D possibly being TRBD2 (6 bases). Per the germline V gene, CDR1 is GTSNPN and CDR2 is SVGIG (reference sequence). V lost 4 bases and J lost 1, with 12 bases in between. The CDR3 spans 14 residues. The CDR3 protein is CAWIWPGGTDTQYF. The DNA for the CDR3 is TGTGCCTGGATTTGGCCGGGGGGCACAGATACGCAGTATTTT. Full variable domain (remainder filled in from reference TRBV30 and TRBJ2-3): SQTIHQWPATLVQPVGSPLSLECTVEGTSNPNLYWYRQAAGRGLQLLFYSVGIGQISSEVPQNLSASRPQDRQFILSSKKLLLSDSGFYLCAWIWPGGTDTQYFGPGTRLTVL.

The J gene is TRBJ2-5, the V gene TRBV6-5; D is perhaps TRBD2 (5 bases). The CDR3 covers 14 residues. V lost 6 bases and J lost 1, with 12 bases in between. CDR1 MNHEY and CDR2 SVGAGI come from the germline V gene. The CDR3: CASRSKRSQETQYF. The CDR3 DNA reads as TGTGCCAGCAGATCCAAGCGGTCCCAAGAGACCCAGTACTTC.

The gene calls are TRBV14 and TRBJ1-4; possible D gene TRBD1, 6 bases. Germline CDR1 reads SGHDN; CDR2 reads FVKESK. This CDR3 has 14 amino acids. Between the trimmed V and J ends, which lost 5 bases and 8 bases, there was a span of 15 bases. CDR3 loop: CASSATGRSEKLFF. The CDR3 DNA follows: TGTGCCAGCAGCGCTACAGGGAGAAGCGAAAAACTGTTTTTT.

The rearrangement links TRBV5-1 to TRBJ2-3; TRBD2 agrees at 9 bases. V lost 2 bases to trimming and J lost 5 bases; unmatched junction nucleotides: 6. The CDR3 runs 15 residues. CDR1 SGHRS and CDR2 YFSETQ come from the germline V gene. CDR3 amino acids: CASSFSGGGQDTQYF. The DNA of the CDR3 is TGCGCCAGCAGCTTTAGCGGGGGTGGACAAGATACGCAGTATTTT.

The rearrangement joins TRBV5-1 to TRBJ2-7; 10 bases are shared with TRBD1. The CDR3 is 16 residues long. Germline CDR1 is SGHRS and CDR2 is YFSETQ. Trimming removed 4 bases from V and 3 bases from J; junction bases left unmatched: 10. CDR3 DNA sequence: TGCGCCAGCAGCCTGCCGGGACAGGGGTTATACTACGAGCAGTACTTC. Encoded protein: CASSLPGQGLYYEQYF.

This clone was detected only once. J is TRBJ1-6 and V is TRBV30, with TRBD1 as a possible D gene (5 bases). V lost 5 bases and J 5 bases, leaving 13 bases between the germline ends. Germline V gene lookup returns CDR1 GTSNPN and CDR2 SVGIG (reference sequence). CDR3 length: 14 amino acids. The CDR3 loop reads CAWGPGLHNSPLHF. The CDR3 DNA follows: TGTGCCTGGGGGCCGGGACTTCATAATTCACCCCTCCACTTT.

This chain uses TRBV13 with TRBJ2-5, with unresolved D. This CDR3 comprises 12 residues. The V gene's germline CDR1 is PRHDT and CDR2 FYEKMQ (reference sequence). V lost 1 base and J lost 0, with 0 bases in between. In DNA, the CDR3 is TGTGCCAGCAGCTTAGACCAAGAGACCCAGTACTTC. Amino acid sequence: CASSLDQETQYF.